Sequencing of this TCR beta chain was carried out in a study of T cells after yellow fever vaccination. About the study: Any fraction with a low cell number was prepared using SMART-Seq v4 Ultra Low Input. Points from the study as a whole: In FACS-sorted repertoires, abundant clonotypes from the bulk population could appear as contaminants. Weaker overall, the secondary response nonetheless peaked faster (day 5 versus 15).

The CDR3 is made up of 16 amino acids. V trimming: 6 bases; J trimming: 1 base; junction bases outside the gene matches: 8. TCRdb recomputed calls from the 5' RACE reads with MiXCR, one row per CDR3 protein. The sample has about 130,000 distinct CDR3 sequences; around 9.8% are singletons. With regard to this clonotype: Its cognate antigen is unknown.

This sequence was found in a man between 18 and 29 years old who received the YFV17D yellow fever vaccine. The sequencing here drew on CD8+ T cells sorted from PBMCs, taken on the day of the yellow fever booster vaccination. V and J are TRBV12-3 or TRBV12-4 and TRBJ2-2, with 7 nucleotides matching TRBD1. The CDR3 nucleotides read TGTGCCAGCAGCCCCACCGGGACAGTGAACACCGGGGAGCTGTTTTTT. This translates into CASSPTGTVNTGELFF.